These 14 T cell receptor beta chains originate from one sample sequenced in a study of tumor-infiltrating lymphocytes in primary liver carcinoma (dated by TCRdb to about 2017). TCRdb records Illumina HiSeq 2500 as the sequencer. Starting from about 500 ng total RNA, TCRbeta-specific cDNA was produced by reverse transcription with a constant-region primer and ProtoScript II reverse transcriptase. Three nested multiplex PCR rounds, following a slightly modified ARM-PCR procedure, were used to build the TCRbeta libraries. Each of the first two PCR rounds ran for around 10 cycles using multiplex TRBV1-TRBV30 forward primers together with a Cbeta reverse primer. TCRdb passed the public sequencing reads through fastp at Q25 and MiXCR, retaining productive beta sequences. Rows merge per CDR3 protein into single entries with the most common DNA and genes. This sample comprises just over 300,000 distinct CDR3 sequences, nearly 60% of them detected only once. The top ten hold about 18% of the sample.

Blood RNA was extracted from unsorted whole blood using TRIzol reagent, and germline DNA was obtained with the DNeasy Blood & Tissue kit. The sample consisted of peripheral blood. All receptors derive from a woman under 40 with primary liver carcinoma and hepatitis B virus infection.

About this clonotype: A much larger clone differs from this one at a single base, so this may be a read error. J is TRBJ1-1 and V is TRBV10-2; unclear D gene. Germline V CDR1 and CDR2: WSHSY, SAAADI. The CDR3 has 13 residues. The CDR3 region is CATRPPGNTEAVF. The CDR3 nucleotides are TGCGCCACCCGGCCCCCGGGGAACACTGAAGCTGTCTTT.

This clonotype was counted a single time. The genes are TRBV19 and TRBJ1-5; D remains unclear. This CDR3 has 15 residues. V gave up 5 bases and J gave up 2 bases, with 13 bases separating them. From germline, CDR1 is LNHDA and CDR2 SQIVND (reference sequence). The CDR3 DNA reads as TGTGCCAGTAGTCGGGGTCTGCCCGGCAATCAGCCCCAGCATTTT. Encoded protein: CASSRGLPGNQPQHF.

Remarks on this clonotype: Likely a read error: the CDR3 ends without its conserved phenylalanine or tryptophan. The chain recombines TRBV7-8 with TRBJ2-5, with a tentative D call TRBD2 (6 bases). CDR3 length: 15 residues. Germline values: CDR1 SGHVS, CDR2 FQNEAQ. V lost 3 bases, J lost 5 bases, and 16 bases lay in between. CDR3 in amino acids: CASSLVGGVGETQYY. The CDR3 region has the DNA TGTGCCAGCAGCTTGGTCGGGGGAGTGGGTGAGACCCAGTACTAC.

A remark on this clonotype: A much larger clone lies one base from this, so it may be a read error. V is TRBV6-5 and J is TRBJ2-7; 7 bases line up with TRBD1. Germline loops: CDR1 MNHEY, CDR2 SVGAGI. The V gene end was trimmed by 6 bases and the J gene end by 6 bases; junction bases not matched to a gene: 8. The CDR3 consists of 13 residues. CDR3 nucleotide sequence: TGTGCCAGCAGGGACGACAGGGTGAGCGAGCAGTACTTC. Translated: CASRDDRVSEQYF.

A word on this clonotype: A single base separates this from a much larger clone, so it may be a read error. The rearrangement joins TRBV4-2 to TRBJ2-7; 7 bases fit TRBD1. Trimming cost V 2 bases and J 3 bases; bases outside gene matches: 10. Germline V gives CDR1 LGHNA, CDR2 YNFKEQ. This CDR3 is built from 16 residues. As DNA, the CDR3 is TGTGCCAGCAGCCAATTTAGGGGACAGAGGTTCTACGAGCAGTACTTC. Translation gives CASSQFRGQRFYEQYF.

Worth noting for this clonotype: A read error may explain this, as a much larger clone is one base away. The chain has TRBV6-6 and TRBJ2-3; 7 bases align to TRBD2. Germline CDR1 reads MNHNY; CDR2 reads SVGAGI (reference sequence). The CDR3 totals 14 residues. V shed 10 bases and J 1 base; nucleotides not matched to a gene: 8. Written as DNA, the CDR3 is TGTGCCAATTCGGGAGGAATTGGCACAGATACGCAGTATTTT. Its protein is CANSGGIGTDTQYF.

With respect to this clonotype: This could be a read error, since a much larger clone is one nucleotide away. V is TRBV6-2 or TRBV6-3 and J is TRBJ2-1; 9 bases line up with TRBD1. Germline V gene lookup returns CDR1 MNHEY and CDR2 SVGEGT. The CDR3 spans 14 residues. J was trimmed by 4 bases and V by 10 bases; bases with no gene match: 8. The chain's CDR3 is CAISRTGAYNEQFF. The CDR3 DNA reads as TGTGCCATCAGCAGGACAGGGGCTTACAATGAGCAGTTCTTC.

This sequence joins TRBV13 and TRBJ2-1, with 11 nucleotides matching TRBD2. CDR3 length: 16 residues. J gave up 7 bases and V 5 bases, and 10 bases lay outside the gene matches. Germline V gene sequence: CDR1 PRHDT, CDR2 FYEKMQ (reference sequence). The CDR3 DNA reads TGTGCCAGCAGCGCGAATAGCGGGAGGGCCCAGAATGAGCAGTTCTTC. This encodes CASSANSGRAQNEQFF.

Remarks on this clonotype: Since a much larger clone is just one base distant, this may be a read error. This chain joins TRBV13 and TRBJ2-4, with a possible D match to TRBD2 (6 bases). This CDR3 contains 16 residues. Germline V gene sequence: CDR1 PRHDT, CDR2 FYEKMQ (reference sequence). CDR3: CASSPEGRLDKNNQYF. The CDR3 DNA reads as TGTGCCAGCAGCCCCGAGGGGAGGCTCGACAAAAACAATCAGTACTTC.

A note on this clonotype: At one end the junction does not follow the germline gene, possibly because of a read error. The chain couples TRBV11-2 to TRBJ2-1; D is unresolved. The CDR3 runs 15 residues. CDR1 and CDR2 from the germline V gene are SGHAT and FQNNGV. DNA for the CDR3: TGTGCCAGTAGCTTGAAGGCTGGTCGGCACGATGAGCAGTTCTTC. Protein: CASSLKAGRHDEQFF.

This clonotype occurred many times. The rearrangement joins TRBV6-1 to TRBJ2-5; TRBD1 agrees at 9 bases. Germline V gene lookup returns CDR1 MNHNS and CDR2 SASEGT. The trim removed 5 bases at V and 5 bases at J, leaving 6 bases unmatched. The CDR3 consists of 14 residues. Here the CDR3 reads CASSPRTGAETQYF. Written as DNA, the CDR3 is TGTGCCAGCAGTCCGAGGACAGGGGCGGAGACCCAGTACTTC.

This clonotype was counted only a few times. The chain employs TRBV7-8 and TRBJ2-1; D might be TRBD2 (5 bases). The germline V gene has CDR1 SGHVS and CDR2 FQNEAQ. The V gene lost 5 bases and the J gene lost 3 bases, with 8 bases spanning the gap. This CDR3 is 13 amino acids long. The CDR3 sequence: CASSRRGYNEQFF. The DNA for the CDR3 is TGTGCCAGCAGCCGACGGGGCTACAATGAGCAGTTCTTC.

Notes on this clonotype: The conserved phenylalanine or tryptophan normally closing the CDR3 is absent here, so this likely arose from a read error. The V and J genes are TRBV5-1 and TRBJ2-2; D unresolved. This CDR3 region has 17 residues. The ends were cut back, 0 bases at V and 1 base at J, with 13 bases in the middle. Per germline, CDR1 SGHRS and CDR2 YFSETQ. The CDR3 DNA is TGCGCCAGCAGCTTGGGACACCGAGACCTGAACACCGGGGAGCTGTTTCTT. This encodes CASSLGHRDLNTGELFL.

Remarks on this clonotype: Because it lacks the conserved phenylalanine or tryptophan at the end, this CDR3 is likely a read error. The chain recombines TRBV28 with TRBJ2-7; 9 bases align to TRBD1. CDR1 and CDR2 (germline): MDHEN, SYDVKM. V lost 7 bases and J lost 2; bases outside the gene matches: 9. This CDR3 comprises 15 residues. Here the CDR3 reads CASNHRGLSAYEQYL. The CDR3 coding sequence is TGTGCCAGCAATCACAGGGGGCTTTCAGCCTACGAGCAGTACCTC.